This TCR beta chain stems from a study of beta chain features in type 1 diabetes. Study-level information: Cells sorted and examined across all samples totaled approximately 100 million.

V was clipped by 0 bases and J by 8 bases, with 13 bases between them. The CDR3 consists of 14 residues. Per germline, CDR1 LNHNV and CDR2 YYDKDF (reference sequence). Whole-study findings and limits: The naive, central memory and Treg TCRB repertoires looked more alike in patients than they did in healthy donors.

Expressed TCRB transcripts were sequenced, since all the RNA that had been isolated was reverse transcribed. Sequencing was performed with immunoSEQ multiplex PCR; in TCRdb, only in-frame clones are kept and a portion is missing. The table includes 360,000 or so clones, 15% to 20% detected once. As concerns this clone: Its target is not known.

The source is a woman aged 18-35 years in good health. Material: naive CD4+ T cells from blood. This chain joins TRBV15 and TRBJ1-2; no reliable D call. The CDR3 sequence is CATSRDREAGGYTF. CDR3 nucleotides: TGTGCCACCAGCAGAGATAGGGAAGCGGGGGGCTACACCTTC.